Listed here are 5 T cell receptor beta chains from one sample, sequenced in a study of shared clonotypes between healthy human individuals. CD45RO-negative cells were positively selected for CCR7, leaving out terminally differentiated effector memory CD45RA+ cells. Profiling relied on immunoSEQ multiplex PCR, and the TCRdb table lists in-frame clones only, not all of them. Of 1.5 million to 2.5 million clones listed, less than 95% are singletons. Sequences were obtained from naive CD8+ T cells sorted from blood. The receptors shown here come from a man between 18 and 35 years old in good health.

In its sample, this clone was seen once. J is TRBJ2-2 and V is TRBV13, with 8 bases that match TRBD2. The CDR3 runs to 17 residues. With 4 bases clipped from V and 1 base from J, the junction kept 8 bases outside the gene matches. Germline CDR1 reads PRHDT; CDR2 reads FYEKMQ (reference sequence). The DNA of the CDR3 is TGTGCCAGCAGCTCAAGACGGGAGGGGGAGAACACCGGGGAGCTGTTTTTT. This encodes CASSSRREGENTGELFF.

The rearrangement uses TRBV5-1 and TRBJ2-2; D gene ambiguous. CDR1 and CDR2 (germline): SGHRS, YFSETQ. CDR3 length equals 14 residues. Trimming took off 0 bases at V and 6 bases at J, with 9 bases between the two ends. CDR3: CASSLGPSPGELFF. For the CDR3, the DNA is TGCGCCAGCAGCTTGGGCCCATCCCCCGGGGAGCTGTTTTTT.

The rearrangement uses TRBV28 and TRBJ2-3; 9 bases match TRBD2. V shed 4 bases and J 5 bases; nucleotides not matched to a gene: 7. The CDR3 extends over 15 amino acids. Germline-derived CDR1 and CDR2 are MDHEN and SYDVKM. The CDR3 DNA is TGTGCCAGCAGTTCCCTAGCGGGAAGCGGAGATACGCAGTATTTT. Protein: CASSSLAGSGDTQYF.

With respect to this clone: This sample includes further DNA sequences coding for the same CDR3. The chain combines TRBV19 with TRBJ1-1; TRBD1 agrees at 9 bases. The germline CDR1 and CDR2 sequences are LNHDA and SQIVND (reference sequence). The CDR3 sequence is 14 residues long. Trimming at V came to 5 bases and at J to 2 bases, leaving 3 bases not matched to a gene. The CDR3 spells CASSLGQGNTEAFF. The DNA of the CDR3 is TGTGCCAGTAGTCTGGGACAGGGTAACACTGAAGCTTTCTTT.

J is TRBJ2-7 and V is TRBV6-1, with D unresolved. Germline loops: CDR1 MNHNS, CDR2 SASEGT. Between the trimmed V and J ends, which lost 6 bases and 2 bases, there was a span of 11 bases. The CDR3 contains 13 residues. CDR3 in amino acids: CASRLNSPYEQYF. The CDR3 region has the DNA TGTGCCAGCAGATTAAACAGCCCCTACGAGCAGTACTTC.